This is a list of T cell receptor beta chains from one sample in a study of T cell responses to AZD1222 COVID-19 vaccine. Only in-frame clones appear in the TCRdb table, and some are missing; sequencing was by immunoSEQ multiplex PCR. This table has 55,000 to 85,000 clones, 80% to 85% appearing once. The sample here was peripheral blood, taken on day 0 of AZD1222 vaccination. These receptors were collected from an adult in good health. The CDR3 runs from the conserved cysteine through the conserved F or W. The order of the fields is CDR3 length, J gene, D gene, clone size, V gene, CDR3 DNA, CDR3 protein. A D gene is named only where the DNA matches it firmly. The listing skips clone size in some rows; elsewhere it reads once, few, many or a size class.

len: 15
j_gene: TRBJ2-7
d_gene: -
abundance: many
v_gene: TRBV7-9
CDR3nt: TGTGCCAGCAGCCCCAACTGGAATACAGGCTACGAGCAGTACTTC
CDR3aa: CASSPNWNTGYEQYF

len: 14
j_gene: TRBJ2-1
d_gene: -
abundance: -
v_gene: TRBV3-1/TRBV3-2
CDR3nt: TGTGCCAGCAGCCAAGAGGGGGGGCGAAATGAGCAGTTCTTC
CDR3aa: CASSQEGGRNEQFF

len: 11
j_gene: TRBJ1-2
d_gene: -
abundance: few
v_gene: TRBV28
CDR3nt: TGTGCCAGCAGTGATAACTATGGCTACACCTTC
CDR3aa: CASSDNYGYTF

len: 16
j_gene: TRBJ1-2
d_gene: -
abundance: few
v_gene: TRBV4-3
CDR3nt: TGCGCCAGCAGCCAAGATGCGGGGGGGGCGAGCTATGGCTACACCTTC
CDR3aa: CASSQDAGGASYGYTF

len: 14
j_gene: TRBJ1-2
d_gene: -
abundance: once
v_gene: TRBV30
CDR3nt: TGTGCCTGGAGTCATACAGGCTTTTCCTATGGCTACACCTTC
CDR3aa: CAWSHTGFSYGYTF

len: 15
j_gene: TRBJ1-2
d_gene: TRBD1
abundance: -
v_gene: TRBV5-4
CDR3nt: TGTGCCAGCAGCTTGTTCTCCGCCAGGGGGGTAGGCTACACCTTC
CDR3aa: CASSLFSARGVGYTF

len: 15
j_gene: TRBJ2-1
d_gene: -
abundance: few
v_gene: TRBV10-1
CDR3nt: TGCGCCAGCAGCCCAATACAGGGTTCCAACAATGAGCAGTTCTTC
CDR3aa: CASSPIQGSNNEQFF

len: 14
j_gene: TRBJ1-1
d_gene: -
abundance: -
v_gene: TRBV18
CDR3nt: TGTGCCAGCTCACCGGGGGGGATGAACACTGAAGCTTTCTTT
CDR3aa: CASSPGGMNTEAFF

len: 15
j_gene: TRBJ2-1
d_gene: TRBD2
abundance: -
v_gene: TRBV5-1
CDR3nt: TGCGCCAGCAGCTTCTCGAAGCGGGGGAGCAATGAGCAGTTCTTC
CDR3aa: CASSFSKRGSNEQFF

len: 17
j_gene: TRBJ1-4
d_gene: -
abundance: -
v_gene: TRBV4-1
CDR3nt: TGCGCCAGCAGCCGTATGAAAGGGACCCGAACTAATGAAAAACTGTTTTTT
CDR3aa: CASSRMKGTRTNEKLFF

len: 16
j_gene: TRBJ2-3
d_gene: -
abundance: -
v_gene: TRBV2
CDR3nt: TGTGCCAGCAGTGAAGCGCTTCGGGGTGGACCGGATACGCAGTATTTT
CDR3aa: CASSEALRGGPDTQYF

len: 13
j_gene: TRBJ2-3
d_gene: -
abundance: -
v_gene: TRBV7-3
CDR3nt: TGTGCCAGCAGCCAAGGGGGGCCAGATACGCAGTATTTT
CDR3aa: CASSQGGPDTQYF

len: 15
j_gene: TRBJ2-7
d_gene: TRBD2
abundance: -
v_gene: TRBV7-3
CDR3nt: TGTGCCAGCAGCTTCCAGGGCGGGGGGACCTACGAGCAGTACTTC
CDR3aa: CASSFQGGGTYEQYF

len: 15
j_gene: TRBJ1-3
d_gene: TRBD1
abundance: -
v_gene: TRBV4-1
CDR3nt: TGCGCCAGCAGCCGGGACAGGGGGACTGGAAACACCATATATTTT
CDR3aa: CASSRDRGTGNTIYF

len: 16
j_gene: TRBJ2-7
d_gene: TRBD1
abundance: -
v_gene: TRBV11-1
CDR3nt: TGTGCCAGCAGCTACGCCCGGGACAGGGCAGAAAACGAGCAGTACTTC
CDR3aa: CASSYARDRAENEQYF

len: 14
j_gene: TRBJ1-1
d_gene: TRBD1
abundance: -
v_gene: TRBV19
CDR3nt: TGTGCCAGTAGTATGGGGACAGGGGGTTCGTGGGCTTTCTTT
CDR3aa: CASSMGTGGSWAFF